Listed below are T cell receptor beta chains from one sample, sequenced in a study of response to subunit inactivated influenza vaccine. Via MiXCR, TCRdb re-called the RT-PCR reads, giving one row per CDR3 protein. The sample includes 590,000 or so distinct CDR3 sequences, 14% of them seen just once. Sequencing was performed on PBMCs from blood, taken less than 15 days before vaccination. These receptors all stem from a man aged 45 to 65 who received an inactivated influenza vaccine. The CDR3 runs from the conserved cysteine through the conserved F or W. Fields, in order: V gene, D gene, clone size, J gene, CDR3 protein, CDR3 DNA. The D gene is left open where the match is weak. Only some rows state a clone size, as once, few, many or a class for expanded clones.

TRBV29-1	.	many	TRBJ2-1	CSVGKYNEQFF	TGCAGCGTTGGAAAGTACAATGAGCAGTTCTTC
TRBV12-3/TRBV12-4	.	.	TRBJ1-5	CASSLAGAGNQPQHF	TGTGCCAGCAGTTTAGCAGGGGCGGGGAATCAGCCCCAGCATTTT
TRBV6-5	TRBD2	few	TRBJ2-1	CASSYSRSSGSRTGQFF	TGTGCCAGCAGTTACTCGAGGTCTAGCGGGAGCAGGACCGGGCAGTTCTTC
TRBV29-1	.	many	TRBJ1-1	CSSGHLNTEAFF	TGCAGCTCGGGACACTTGAACACTGAAGCTTTCTTT
TRBV5-1	TRBD1	few	TRBJ2-3	CASSLGQGDDTQYF	TGCGCCAGCAGCTTGGGGCAGGGGGACGATACGCAGTATTTT
TRBV14	.	.	TRBJ2-1	CASSQERQQFF	TGTGCCAGCAGCCAAGAACGGCAGCAGTTCTTC
TRBV7-9	.	.	TRBJ2-5	CASSLGNRVGQQETQYF	TGTGCCAGCAGCTTAGGGAACAGGGTTGGCCAGCAAGAGACCCAGTACTTC
TRBV3-1	.	.	TRBJ2-3	CASSRNPATADTQYF	TGTGCCAGCAGCCGAAACCCCGCCACGGCAGATACGCAGTATTTT
TRBV6-5	.	.	TRBJ2-1	CASSYEVRGANEQFF	TGTGCCAGCAGTTATGAAGTCAGGGGGGCCAATGAGCAGTTCTTC
TRBV20-1	.	few	TRBJ1-5	CSAEQTNQPQHF	TGCAGTGCTGAACAGACCAATCAGCCCCAGCATTTT
TRBV25-1	.	many	TRBJ2-7	CASSETGAYEQYF	TGTGCCAGCAGTGAAACAGGCGCCTACGAGCAGTACTTC
TRBV12-3/TRBV12-4	TRBD2	many	TRBJ2-3	CASSFVAGGPVTQYF	TGTGCCAGCAGTTTCGTAGCGGGAGGGCCGGTTACGCAGTATTTT
TRBV13	.	.	TRBJ2-7	CASSLGAREYYEQYF	TGTGCCAGCAGCTTAGGCGCGCGGGAATACTACGAGCAGTACTTC
TRBV5-1	.	.	TRBJ2-1	CASSPLATNRNEQFF	TGCGCCAGCAGCCCCCTAGCGACCAACAGGAATGAGCAGTTCTTC
TRBV15	.	.	TRBJ2-7	CATSTKGFSYEQYF	TGTGCCACCAGCACCAAGGGGTTTAGCTACGAGCAGTACTTC
TRBV20-1	.	few	TRBJ2-1	CSASHRRGFNEQFF	TGCAGTGCTAGCCACCGTAGAGGATTCAATGAGCAGTTCTTC
TRBV29-1	.	.	TRBJ2-3	CSVEEGLDTQYF	TGCAGCGTTGAAGAAGGTCTAGATACGCAGTATTTT
TRBV20-1	.	few	TRBJ2-3	CSAIKLRASISDTQYF	TGCAGTGCTATCAAGTTGCGGGCCTCGATATCGGATACGCAGTATTTT
TRBV24-1	.	.	TRBJ2-1	CATSDLGSNNEQFF	TGTGCCACCAGTGATTTAGGATCGAACAATGAGCAGTTCTTC
TRBV14	.	.	TRBJ2-6	CASSQFRSGANVLTF	TGTGCCAGCAGCCAGTTCAGGTCTGGGGCCAACGTCCTGACTTTC
TRBV12-3/TRBV12-4	.	.	TRBJ1-1	CASNTWGAVSMNTEAFF	TGTGCCAGCAATACCTGGGGGGCAGTGTCAATGAACACTGAAGCTTTCTTT
TRBV30	TRBD2	few	TRBJ2-3	CACGLAGSTDTQYF	TGTGCCTGTGGACTAGCGGGTAGCACAGATACGCAGTATTTT
TRBV6-1	.	.	TRBJ1-1	CASRPTGRNTEAFF	TGTGCCAGCAGGCCTACAGGGAGGAACACTGAAGCTTTCTTT
TRBV28	TRBD1	few	TRBJ1-2	CASSYQNTGGHGYTF	TGTGCCAGCAGCTACCAAAACACAGGGGGCCATGGCTACACCTTC
TRBV7-2	.	few	TRBJ2-4	CASSLQPSGMNIQYF	TGTGCCAGCAGCTTACAGCCCTCAGGGATGAACATTCAGTACTTC
TRBV6-1	TRBD1	.	TRBJ1-2	CASRDRGQDGYTF	TGTGCCAGCAGGGACAGGGGGCAGGATGGCTACACCTTC
TRBV14	.	many	TRBJ2-3	CASSQQVADTQYF	TGTGCCAGCAGCCAACAGGTAGCAGATACGCAGTATTTT
TRBV12-3/TRBV12-4	.	many	TRBJ2-7	CATRSGHGSSYEQYF	TGTGCCACTCGCTCGGGACACGGGTCCTCCTACGAGCAGTACTTC
TRBV6-5	.	few	TRBJ2-2	CASSYLYRELGTGELFF	TGTGCCAGCAGTTACCTATACAGGGAGTTGGGCACCGGGGAGCTGTTTTTT
TRBV5-1	.	few	TRBJ2-4	CASSLEAGVAKNIQYF	TGCGCCAGCAGCTTGGAGGCAGGAGTAGCCAAAAACATTCAGTACTTC
TRBV12-3/TRBV12-4	TRBD1	few	TRBJ2-7	CASSLGGDRAYEQYF	TGTGCCAGCAGTCTAGGCGGGGACAGGGCGTACGAGCAGTACTTC
TRBV5-6	.	.	TRBJ1-2	CASSAPVVYGYTF	TGTGCCAGCAGCGCACCGGTTGTCTATGGCTACACCTTC
TRBV15	.	.	TRBJ1-1	CATSRDLGYTEAFF	TGTGCCACCAGCAGAGATCTGGGTTACACTGAAGCTTTCTTT
TRBV7-2	.	few	TRBJ2-2	CASSLVTGSTGELFF	TGTGCCAGCAGCTTAGTAACAGGGAGCACCGGGGAGCTGTTTTTT
TRBV5-1	TRBD1	few	TRBJ2-5	CASSSTGQGGETQYF	TGCGCCAGCAGCTCGACGGGACAGGGTGGAGAGACCCAGTACTTC
TRBV3-1	.	.	TRBJ2-7	CASSPSVHEQYF	TGTGCCAGCAGCCCCTCCGTTCACGAGCAGTACTTC
TRBV27	TRBD2	.	TRBJ2-1	CASSLLLAGGYYNEQFF	TGTGCCAGCAGTCTGTTACTAGCGGGAGGTTACTACAATGAGCAGTTCTTC
TRBV29-1	TRBD1	.	TRBJ1-2	CSGQIYRGADGYTF	TGCAGCGGTCAGATCTACAGGGGGGCGGATGGCTACACCTTC
TRBV7-9	TRBD2	many	TRBJ2-2	CASRRTSGGTGELFF	TGTGCCAGCCGAAGGACTAGCGGGGGAACCGGGGAGCTGTTTTTT
TRBV4-2	.	few	TRBJ2-2	CASSQARGPTGELFF	TGTGCCAGCAGCCAAGCGCGGGGCCCCACCGGGGAGCTGTTTTTT
TRBV5-4	TRBD2	.	TRBJ2-5	CASSSGHPGRQETQYF	TGTGCCAGCAGCTCCGGACACCCCGGGAGGCAAGAGACCCAGTACTTC
TRBV7-9	.	many	TRBJ1-1	CASSSGENTEAFF	TGTGCCAGCAGCTCCGGAGAGAACACTGAAGCTTTCTTT
TRBV20-1	.	few	TRBJ1-6	CSARGIANSPLHF	TGCAGTGCTAGGGGGATCGCTAATTCACCCCTCCACTTT
TRBV5-1	.	.	TRBJ2-5	CASSLWEGNQEIQYF	TGCGCCAGCAGCTTGTGGGAAGGAAACCAAGAGATCCAGTACTTC
TRBV12-3/TRBV12-4	.	few	TRBJ2-6	CASSLGQVGSGANVLTF	TGTGCCAGCAGTTTAGGTCAGGTGGGCTCTGGGGCCAACGTCCTGACTTTC
TRBV12-3/TRBV12-4	TRBD2	few	TRBJ2-3	CASSPGTSRVTQYF	TGTGCCAGCAGTCCCGGGACTAGCCGGGTTACGCAGTATTTT
TRBV5-1	.	.	TRBJ2-1	CASRKQAATYNEQFF	TGCGCCAGCAGAAAACAGGCTGCGACCTACAATGAGCAGTTCTTC
TRBV4-1	.	.	TRBJ1-6	CASSQGDGIFGGNSPLHF	TGCGCCAGCAGCCAAGGTGACGGTATTTTTGGGGGTAATTCACCCCTCCACTTT
TRBV6-5	TRBD2	many	TRBJ2-7	CASSYRSGTKNLEQYF	TGTGCCAGCAGTTACCGGTCGGGGACTAAAAATCTCGAGCAGTACTTC
TRBV4-1	.	few	TRBJ2-5	CASSPRAAEETQYF	TGCGCCAGCAGCCCCCGGGCAGCCGAAGAGACCCAGTACTTC
TRBV11-2	.	.	TRBJ1-2	CASSLASGYTF	TGTGCCAGCAGCTTAGCGTCTGGCTACACCTTC
TRBV3-1	.	.	TRBJ2-3	CASSQESRGGSDTQYF	TGTGCCAGCAGCCAAGAGAGTCGAGGAGGGTCAGATACGCAGTATTTT
TRBV9	.	once	TRBJ2-1	CARSADPGQEQFF	TGTGCCAGAAGCGCCGACCCGGGACAAGAACAGTTCTTC
TRBV4-1	.	.	TRBJ1-1	CASSQEHGGGEAFF	TGCGCCAGCAGCCAAGAACACGGGGGCGGTGAAGCTTTCTTT
TRBV29-1	.	few	TRBJ2-5	CSVAHRLLSETQYF	TGCAGCGTTGCTCACAGACTCCTGAGCGAGACCCAGTACTTC
TRBV29-1	TRBD2	many	TRBJ2-5	CSGLLAGLYQETQYF	TGCAGCGGCTTACTAGCGGGGTTGTACCAAGAGACCCAGTACTTC
TRBV30	.	.	TRBJ1-2	CAWSVGLSIYGYTF	TGTGCCTGGAGTGTGGGACTCTCGATCTATGGCTACACCTTC
TRBV4-3	.	.	TRBJ1-6	CASSQGPGRADNSPLHF	TGCGCCAGCAGCCAAGGTCCAGGAAGGGCCGATAATTCACCCCTCCACTTT
TRBV7-2	TRBD2	.	TRBJ2-5	CASSLRTSGEETQYF	TGTGCCAGCAGCTTAAGAACTAGCGGGGAAGAGACCCAGTACTTC